This TCR beta chain was captured in a study of OX40 agonist ivuxolimab in advanced cancers. Looking at the study overall: Each patient was given ivuxolimab into a vein every 2 weeks, at 0.01 to 10 mg/kg.

J gave up 6 bases and V 3 bases, and 11 bases lay outside the gene matches. This CDR3 region has 15 residues. Germline-derived CDR1 and CDR2 are LGHNA and YSLEER. TCRdb keeps only in-frame clones here, not all; method: immunoSEQ multiplex PCR. The sample includes roughly 40,000 clones, under 95% of them seen just once. The V call is TRBV4-3, the J call TRBJ2-7; TRBD1 aligns across 7 bases. The clonotype was recovered from an adult with an advanced solid tumor such as melanoma, head and neck, liver or kidney cancer. Here the sequenced sample was CD4+ or CD8+ T cells sorted from blood, taken in a trial of the OX40 agonist ivuxolimab. Here the CDR3 reads CASSQKTGLGSEQYF. Written as DNA, the CDR3 is TGCGCCAGCAGCCAGAAGACAGGGCTAGGTTCCGAGCAGTACTTC.